The clone carrying this T cell receptor (beta chain) was detected a few times. Its matching antigen is unknown. The authors reverse transcribed all of the isolated RNA, so sequencing captured expressed TCRB transcripts. Assay used: immunoSEQ multiplex PCR; TCRdb lists only in-frame clones, some missing. The top ten hold 0.3% of the sample, which has roughly 26,000 clones, around half seen once. This sample stems from a study of beta chain features in type 1 diabetes. Findings and caveats of the study: Within each of all four CD4+ subsets, Type 1 diabetes patients had TCRB CDR3s that were moderately but significantly shorter.

Germline assignment: CDR1 LNHDA and CDR2 SQIVND (reference sequence). V dropped 5 bases and J dropped 5 bases, with 16 bases sitting between them. This CDR3 contains 14 residues. This sequence joins TRBV19 and TRBJ2-7, with D perhaps TRBD2 (7 bases). The sequence was collected from a man aged 25-45 years with type 1 diabetes. The source material was stem cell memory CD4+ T cells from blood. CDR3 sequence (DNA): TGTGCCAGTAGTGGAAGGGGGGGACTGGACGAGCAGTACTTC. Residues: CASSGRGGLDEQYF.